This T cell receptor (beta chain) was retrieved from a study of OX40 agonist ivuxolimab in advanced cancers. Study-wide context: Ivuxolimab was an agonistic, fully human IgG2 monoclonal antibody directed against OX40 (CD134), a costimulatory receptor. Intravenous ivuxolimab was administered to patients every 2 weeks at six dose levels: 0.01, 0.1, 0.3, 1.5, 3 and 10 mg/kg. The monotherapy dose-escalation portion (N of about 49 patients) of the phase I ivuxolimab trial is reported in the paper. The point of sequencing TCRbeta in the periphery was to test whether ivuxolimab changed TCR sequence diversity and drove clonal T-cell expansion. Prior anti-PD-1, anti-PD-L1 or anti-CTLA-4 therapy was permitted, and checkpoint inhibitors had been received by more than 35% of dose-escalation patients. Of the 50 to 55 dose-escalation patients, hepatocellular carcinoma was present in roughly 19, melanoma in roughly 15, renal cell carcinoma in 9 and head and neck cancer in 9. A male proportion of roughly 85% and a mean age of roughly 58 years, ranging from about 23 to 90, were recorded for the dose-escalation cohort. Partial responses occurred in three dose-escalation patients: two with cutaneous melanoma and one with hepatocellular carcinoma.

Broader findings and caveats from the paper: At doses of 0.1 to 3.0 mg/kg, clonal expansion of both CD4+ and CD8+ T cells in blood was seen between baseline and week 6. On average, CD8+ T cells showed more expanded clones than CD4+ T cells after ivuxolimab. Low levels of normalized T-cell clonal expansion were also seen in some patients who did not respond. In the 0.1-3.0 mg/kg groups, partial responders were among the patients with the lowest normalized peripheral clonal expansion, particularly in CD8+ T cells. Antigen specificity was not determined for the clonally expanded peripheral T cells.

Concerning this clone: Its specific antigen is unknown. Sequence at one end of the junction differs from germline and may be a read error.

Genomic DNA was isolated from the sorted cells so that the TCRbeta CDR3 region could be sequenced. The immunoSEQ Assay was used for sequencing of TCRbeta CDR3 regions. TCRdb obtained this table from immuneACCESS and retained in-frame rearrangements with V and J assigned. These tables miss some clones; where compared with another copy, unresolved V genes account for less than half of the shortfall, and the remainder is unexplained. This sample is represented by 75,000 to 100,000 clones; roughly nine tenths of them were singletons. 9% to 10% of the sample is taken by the ten largest. Patients with autoimmune disease history or receiving systemic immunosuppression were excluded from the trial. Peripheral blood for TCR sequencing was collected from all dose cohorts at baseline, on cycle 4 day 1, and on cycle 7 day 1. Samples were obtained from an open-label, multicenter, first-in-human phase I dose-escalation trial of ivuxolimab. Adults with locally advanced or metastatic melanoma, renal cell, hepatocellular, or head and neck squamous cell carcinoma were enrolled in the trial. Before TCR sequencing, CD4+ T cells and CD8+ T cells were sorted from peripheral blood as separate populations.

The source of this sequence is an adult with an advanced solid tumor such as melanoma, head and neck, liver or kidney cancer. The material was CD4+ or CD8+ T cells sorted from blood, obtained in a trial of the OX40 agonist ivuxolimab.

The CDR3 here reads CASSLVRLPGSSF. The nucleotides read TGTGCCAGCAGCTTAGTGCGGCTGCCGGGTTCCTCCTTC. The sequence links TRBV7-2 to TRBJ1-2, with the D gene uncertain. From its cysteine to its phenylalanine, the CDR3 spans 13 amino acids. The sequence is cut down to CDR3 DNA, 39 bases in frame from base 1. CDR1 and CDR2 (SGHTA, FQGNSA) derive from the germline V gene.